A single sample is the source of the 11 T cell receptor beta chains below, sequenced in a study of blood T cell repertoires in COVID-19. TCRdb's table, derived via immunoSEQ multiplex PCR, lists solely in-frame clones and lacks some. The table lists 90,000 to 150,000 clones, approximately 85% of them singletons. Input material: peripheral blood. The receptors were gathered from a man aged 80 or over with acute or convalescent COVID-19.

The chain couples TRBV7-2 to TRBJ2-7; no clear D gene. The ends were cut back, 2 bases at V and 4 bases at J, with 12 bases in the middle. CDR1 is SGHTA, CDR2 FQGNSA, per germline. The CDR3 covers 14 residues. The CDR3 loop is CASSLSQATYEQYF. CDR3 nucleotides: TGTGCCAGCAGCTTATCGCAAGCCACTTACGAGCAGTACTTC.

The rearrangement joins TRBV28 to TRBJ1-5; D possibly corresponds to TRBD1 (5 bases). There are 12 residues in the CDR3. The germline V gene encodes CDR1 MDHEN and CDR2 SYDVKM. With 7 bases removed from V and 10 bases from J, the gap between germline ends came to 14 bases. CDR3: CASTRQGLPQHF. CDR3 bases: TGTGCCAGCACAAGGCAGGGCCTTCCCCAGCATTTT.

The V call is TRBV4-1, the J call TRBJ1-4; TRBD1 agrees at 8 bases. Germline loops: CDR1 MGHRA, CDR2 YSYEKL. Unmatched junction bases numbered 13, after V lost 0 bases and J lost 7 bases. The CDR3 length is 18 residues. The chain's CDR3 is CASSQDQGAPHRGEKLFF. CDR3 in DNA: TGCGCCAGCAGCCAAGATCAGGGGGCGCCACATCGTGGTGAAAAACTGTTTTTT.

The V and J genes are TRBV5-1 and TRBJ2-3; 7 positions agree with TRBD2. CDR3 size: 16 residues. The trim removed 2 bases at V and 2 bases at J, leaving 8 bases unmatched. Per germline, CDR1 SGHRS and CDR2 YFSETQ. CDR3 sequence reads: CASSFLPGGPTDTQYF. CDR3 nucleotides: TGCGCCAGCAGCTTCCTCCCGGGGGGTCCCACAGATACGCAGTATTTT.

The chain links TRBV24-1 to TRBJ2-5; D remains ambiguous. With 2 bases removed from V and 7 bases from J, the gap between germline ends came to 4 bases. The CDR3 has 11 residues. Germline assignment: CDR1 KGHDR and CDR2 SFDVKD. The CDR3, as DNA: TGTGCCACCAGTGATTCCGTGACCCAGTACTTC. Protein product: CATSDSVTQYF.

The V call is TRBV24-1, the J call TRBJ1-4; 7 bases fit TRBD1. The CDR3 runs 15 residues. Trimming removed 4 bases from V and 4 bases from J; junction bases left unmatched: 5. Looked up from germline, CDR1 is KGHDR and CDR2 is SFDVKD. The CDR3 spells CATSEGGQLNEKLFF. In nucleotides, the CDR3 is TGTGCCACCAGTGAGGGGGGACAGCTTAATGAAAAACTGTTTTTT.

The chain employs TRBV29-1 and TRBJ1-1, with 7 bases that match TRBD1. The V gene's germline CDR1 is SQVTM and CDR2 ANQGSEA. V dropped 4 bases and J dropped 1; count of bases not matched to a gene: 6. The CDR3 is made up of 14 amino acids. CDR3 sequence reads: CSVVKGAGNTEAFF. The CDR3 DNA is TGCAGCGTTGTTAAGGGGGCAGGGAACACTGAAGCTTTCTTT.

CDR3 sequence (DNA): TGTGCCACCAGAGGACAGGGGCCTCATGAGCAGTTCTTC. This gives the protein CATRGQGPHEQFF. The chain uses TRBV24-1 and TRBJ2-1; 9 bases are shared with TRBD1. Germline values: CDR1 KGHDR, CDR2 SFDVKD. Trimming at V came to 7 bases and at J to 8 bases, leaving 5 bases not matched to a gene. The CDR3 loop spans 13 amino acids.

This clone was seen a single time. V usage is TRBV20-1 and J usage is TRBJ2-3; 9 bases match TRBD2. The V gene end was trimmed by 3 bases and the J gene end by 8 bases; junction bases not matched to a gene: 15. CDR1 is DFQATT, CDR2 SNEGSKA, per germline (reference sequence). The CDR3 runs to 16 residues. CDR3 sequence: CSASNSAGGPFGTQYF. Here the CDR3 DNA reads TGCAGTGCTAGTAACTCAGCGGGAGGCCCCTTTGGTACGCAGTATTTT.

The rearrangement links TRBV11-2 to TRBJ2-5; D possibly corresponds to TRBD1 (6 bases). The germline CDR1 and CDR2 sequences are SGHAT and FQNNGV. Trimming removed 5 bases from V and 3 bases from J, with 16 bases in between. The CDR3 totals 15 residues. The CDR3 DNA reads TGTGCCAGCAGCCCAGGCTCAGGGGCCAAAGAGACCCAGTACTTC. The encoded protein is CASSPGSGAKETQYF. Combining the CDR3 with reference TRBV11-2 and TRBJ2-5 gives the whole variable domain EAGVAQSPRYKIIEKRQSVAFWCNPISGHATLYWYQQILGQGPKLLIQFQNNGVVDDSQLPKDRFSAERLKGVDSTLKIQPAKLEDSAVYLCASSPGSGAKETQYFGPGTRLLVL.

This clone turned up a few times. The rearrangement links TRBV12-3 or TRBV12-4 to TRBJ1-1; no firm D call. The V and J ends lost 9 bases and 7 bases respectively, with 18 bases between them. CDR3 length equals 13 residues. The CDR3 DNA sequence: TGTGCCAGTACCGTAGCTCGGAGAGGTGAAGCTTTCTTT. It specifies CASTVARRGEAFF.